This T cell receptor beta chain was recorded in a study of shared clonotypes between healthy human individuals. Per the germline V gene, CDR1 is SGDLS and CDR2 is YYNGEE. The CDR3 length is 14 residues. V was pared by 3 bases and J by 3 bases, with 6 bases of the junction left unmatched. Replicate PCRs run on sorted subsets employed around 200 ng DNA, roughly 30,000 T cell genomes. Profiling relied on immunoSEQ multiplex PCR, and the TCRdb table lists in-frame clones only, not all of them. Counted here are about 79,000 clones, about 63% occurring once; the ten biggest clones make up just over 50%. This receptor was taken from a man younger than 40 in good health. J is TRBJ2-7 and V is TRBV9, with 7 positions matching TRBD2. Sequencing used memory CD8+ T cells sorted from blood. The subset is: CD45RO+ cells pooled with CCR7-negative TemRA cells. CDR3 sequence reads: CASSAGGTGYEQYF. CDR3 sequence (DNA): TGTGCCAGCAGCGCGGGGGGAACGGGCTACGAGCAGTACTTC.